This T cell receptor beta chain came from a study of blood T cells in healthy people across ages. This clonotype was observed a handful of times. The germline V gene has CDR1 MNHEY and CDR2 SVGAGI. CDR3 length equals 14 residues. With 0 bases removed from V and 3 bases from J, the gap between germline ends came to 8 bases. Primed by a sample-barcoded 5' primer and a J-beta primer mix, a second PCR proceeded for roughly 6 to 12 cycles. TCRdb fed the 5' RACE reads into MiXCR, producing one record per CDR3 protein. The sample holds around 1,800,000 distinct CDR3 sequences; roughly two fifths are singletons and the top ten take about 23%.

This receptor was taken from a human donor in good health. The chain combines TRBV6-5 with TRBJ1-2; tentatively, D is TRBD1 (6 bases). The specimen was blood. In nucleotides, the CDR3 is TGTGCCAGCAGTTACTCCGCAGGGGACTATGGCTACACCTTC. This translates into CASSYSAGDYGYTF.